This passage covers 5 T cell receptor beta chains from one sample sequenced in a study of cytomegalovirus exposure and HLA in healthy donors. PCR amplification relied on 60 Vbeta primers (plus 13 Jbeta primers). Generated by immunoSEQ multiplex PCR, the TCRdb table keeps only in-frame clones and is missing some. This sample carries around 130,000 clones, less than 85% of them seen once, and the ten largest clones take 1%. Material for sequencing was PBMCs. The receptors stem from a man aged 40-55 years in good health and CMV-seronegative.

The rearrangement joins TRBV5-4 to TRBJ1-2, with 8 positions matching TRBD1. The CDR3 runs to 18 residues. Germline V gene data show CDR1 as SGHNT and CDR2 as YYREEE (reference sequence). With 2 bases clipped from V and 0 bases from J, the junction kept 12 bases outside the gene matches. CDR3 amino acids: CASSFPGGLGDTNYGYTF. CDR3 nucleotides: TGTGCCAGCAGCTTCCCAGGGGGCTTAGGGGATACTAACTATGGCTACACCTTC.

V usage is TRBV11-2 and J usage is TRBJ2-1, with D possibly matching TRBD2 (5 bases). The CDR3 runs to 13 residues. The ends were cut back, 0 bases at V and 10 bases at J, with 10 bases in the middle. CDR1 SGHAT and CDR2 FQNNGV come from the germline V gene. The CDR3 is CASSLDRASEQFF. The DNA of the CDR3 is TGTGCCAGCAGCTTAGATCGGGCTAGCGAGCAGTTCTTC.

J is TRBJ1-2 and V is TRBV7-9, with D hard to call. The CDR3 has 13 amino acids. Trimming removed 6 bases at V and 2 bases at J, with 10 bases between. Germline V gene sequence: CDR1 SEHNR, CDR2 FQNEAQ (reference sequence). CDR3 nucleotides: TGTGCCAGCAGTCGAACAGAGAACTATGGCTACACCTTC. This codes for CASSRTENYGYTF.

This clone was seen a single time. V is TRBV9 and J is TRBJ2-2; a possible D gene is TRBD2 (6 bases). The length of the CDR3 is 17 residues. Germline loops: CDR1 SGDLS, CDR2 YYNGEE. V dropped 2 bases and J dropped 4 bases, with 18 bases sitting between them. The CDR3 nucleotides are TGTGCCAGCAGCGTCCAACTCACTAGCACCAGCACCGGGGAGCTGTTTTTT. Encoded protein: CASSVQLTSTSTGELFF.

The chain joins TRBV18 to TRBJ2-1, with 15 bases fitting TRBD2. Per germline, CDR1 KGHSH and CDR2 LQKENI. V shed 8 bases, J shed 4 bases, and the junction held 6 bases outside the gene matches. The CDR3 extends over 16 amino acids. The CDR3 nucleotides read TGTGCCAGCGCTACCGGGACTAGCGGGGGGTACAATGAGCAGTTCTTC. It codes for CASATGTSGGYNEQFF.